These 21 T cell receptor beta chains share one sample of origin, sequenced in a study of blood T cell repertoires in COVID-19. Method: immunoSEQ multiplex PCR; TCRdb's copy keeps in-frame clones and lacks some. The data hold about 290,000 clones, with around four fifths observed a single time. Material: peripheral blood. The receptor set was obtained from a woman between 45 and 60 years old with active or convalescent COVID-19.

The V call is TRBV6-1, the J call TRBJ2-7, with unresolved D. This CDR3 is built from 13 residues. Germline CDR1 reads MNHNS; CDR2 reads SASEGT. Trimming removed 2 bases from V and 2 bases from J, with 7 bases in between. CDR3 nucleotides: TGTGCCAGCAGTGAACCTCCCGCCTACGAGCAGTACTTC. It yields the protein CASSEPPAYEQYF.

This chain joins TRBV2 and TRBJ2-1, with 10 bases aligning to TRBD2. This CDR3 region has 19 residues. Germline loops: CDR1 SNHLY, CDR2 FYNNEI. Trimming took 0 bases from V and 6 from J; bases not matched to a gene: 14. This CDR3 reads CASSEAPAGGPSGRNEQFF. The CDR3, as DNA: TGTGCCAGCAGTGAAGCGCCAGCGGGAGGGCCTTCGGGTCGCAATGAGCAGTTCTTC.

DNA of the CDR3: TGCGCCAGCAGCTACGCAAGCCCCCCCAAAGAGACCCAGTACTTC. As protein: CASSYASPPKETQYF. This sequence joins TRBV5-1 and TRBJ2-5; D call uncertain. CDR3 size: 15 residues. V shed 3 bases and J shed 3 bases, with 15 bases lying between them. Germline CDR1 is SGHRS and CDR2 is YFSETQ.

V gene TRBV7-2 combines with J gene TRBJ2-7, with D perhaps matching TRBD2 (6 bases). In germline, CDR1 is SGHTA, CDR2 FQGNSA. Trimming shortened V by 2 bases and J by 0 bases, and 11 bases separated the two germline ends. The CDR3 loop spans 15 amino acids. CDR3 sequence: CASSLRAGLSYEQYF. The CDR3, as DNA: TGTGCCAGCAGCTTAAGAGCGGGTCTCTCCTACGAGCAGTACTTC. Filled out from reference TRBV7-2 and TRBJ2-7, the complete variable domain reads GAGVSQSPSNKVTEKGKDVELRCDPISGHTALYWYRQSLGQGLEFLIYFQGNSAPDKSGLPSDRFSAERTGGSVSTLTIQRTQQEDSAVYLCASSLRAGLSYEQYFGPGTRLTVT.

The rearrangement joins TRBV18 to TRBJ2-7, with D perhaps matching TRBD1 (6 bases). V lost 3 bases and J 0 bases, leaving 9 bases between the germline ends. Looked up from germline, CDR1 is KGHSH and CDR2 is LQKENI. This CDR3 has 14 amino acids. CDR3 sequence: CASSPVQGSYEQYF. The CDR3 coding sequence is TGTGCCAGCTCACCTGTACAGGGCTCCTACGAGCAGTACTTC.

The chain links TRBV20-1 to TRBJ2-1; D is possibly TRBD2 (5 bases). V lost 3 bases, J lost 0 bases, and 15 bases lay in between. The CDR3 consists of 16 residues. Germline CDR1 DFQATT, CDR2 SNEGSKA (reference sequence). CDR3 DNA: TGCAGTGCTAGTCGCCCCCGAGGAGGCTCCTACAATGAGCAGTTCTTC. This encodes CSASRPRGGSYNEQFF.

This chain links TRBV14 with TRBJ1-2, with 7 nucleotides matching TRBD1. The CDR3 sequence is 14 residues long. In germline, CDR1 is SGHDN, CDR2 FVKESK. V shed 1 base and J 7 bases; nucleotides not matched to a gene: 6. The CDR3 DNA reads TGTGCCAGCAGCCAAGCAAGACAGGGAAGTGGCTACACCTTC. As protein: CASSQARQGSGYTF. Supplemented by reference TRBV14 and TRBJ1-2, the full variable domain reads EAGVTQFPSHSVIEKGQTVTLRCDPISGHDNLYWYRRVMGKEIKFLLHFVKESKQDESGMPNNRFLAERTGGTYSTLKVQPAELEDSGVYFCASSQARQGSGYTFGSGTRLTVV.

CDR3 DNA: TGTGCTAGTGGTTTGGTACCGTTGGGTAGGAGAGCGGGGTACAATGAGCAGTTCTTC. Protein product: CASGLVPLGRRAGYNEQFF. The chain carries TRBV12-5 and TRBJ2-1, with 7 bases aligning to TRBD2. The J segment lost 4 bases and the V segment lost 0 bases, leaving 15 bases of the junction unmatched. This CDR3 is 19 amino acids long. CDR1 is LGHNT and CDR2 is FRNRAP in the germline V gene.

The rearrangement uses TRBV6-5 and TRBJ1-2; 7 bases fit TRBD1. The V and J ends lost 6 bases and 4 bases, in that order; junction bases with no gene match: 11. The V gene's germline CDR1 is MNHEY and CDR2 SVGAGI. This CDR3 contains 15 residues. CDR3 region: CASSVGDSLLYGYTF. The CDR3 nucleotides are TGTGCCAGCAGCGTGGGGGACAGCCTTCTCTATGGCTACACCTTC.

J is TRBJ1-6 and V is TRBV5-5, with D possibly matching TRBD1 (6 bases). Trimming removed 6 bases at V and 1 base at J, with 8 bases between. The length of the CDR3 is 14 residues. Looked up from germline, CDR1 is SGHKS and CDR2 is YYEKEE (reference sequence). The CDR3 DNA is TGTGCCAGCACCCAGGGGTCCTATAATTCACCCCTCCACTTT. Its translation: CASTQGSYNSPLHF.

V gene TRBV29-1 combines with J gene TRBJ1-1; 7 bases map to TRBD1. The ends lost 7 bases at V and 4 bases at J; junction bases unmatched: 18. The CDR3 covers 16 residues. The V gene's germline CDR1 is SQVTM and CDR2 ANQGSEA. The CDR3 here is CSAVDVGGAGSTEAFF. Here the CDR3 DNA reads TGCAGCGCCGTTGATGTAGGGGGCGCAGGGAGCACTGAAGCTTTCTTT.

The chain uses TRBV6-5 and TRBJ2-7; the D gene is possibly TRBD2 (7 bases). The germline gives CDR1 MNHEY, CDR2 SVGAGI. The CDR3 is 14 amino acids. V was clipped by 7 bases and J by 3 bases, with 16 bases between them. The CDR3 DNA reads TGTGCCAGCACGCCTGACGGGGGGCGCTACGAGCAGTACTTC. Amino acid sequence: CASTPDGGRYEQYF.

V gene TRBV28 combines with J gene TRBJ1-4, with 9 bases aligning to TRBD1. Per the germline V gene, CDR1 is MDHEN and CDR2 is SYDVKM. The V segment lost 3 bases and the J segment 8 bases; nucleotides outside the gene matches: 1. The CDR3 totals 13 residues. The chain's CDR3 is CASSLTGGEKLFF. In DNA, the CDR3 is TGTGCCAGCAGTTTGACAGGGGGGGAAAAACTGTTTTTT.

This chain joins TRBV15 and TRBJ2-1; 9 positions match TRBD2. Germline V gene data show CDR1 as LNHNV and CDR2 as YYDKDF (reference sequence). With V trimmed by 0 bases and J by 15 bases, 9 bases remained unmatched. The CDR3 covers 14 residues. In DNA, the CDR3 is TGTGCCACCAGCAGAGATCGGGCGGGAGGGCGACGGTTCTTC. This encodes CATSRDRAGGRRFF.

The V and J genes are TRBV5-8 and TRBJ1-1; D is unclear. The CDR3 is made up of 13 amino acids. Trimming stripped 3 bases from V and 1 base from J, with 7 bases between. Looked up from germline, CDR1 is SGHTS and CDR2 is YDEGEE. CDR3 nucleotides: TGTGCCAGCAGCTATAGACAGAACACTGAAGCTTTCTTT. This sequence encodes CASSYRQNTEAFF.

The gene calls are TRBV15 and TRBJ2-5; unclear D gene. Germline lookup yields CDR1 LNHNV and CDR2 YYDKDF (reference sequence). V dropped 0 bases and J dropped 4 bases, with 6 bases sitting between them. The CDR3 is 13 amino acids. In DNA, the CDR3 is TGTGCCACCAGCAGAGATGAGAGAGAGACCCAGTACTTC. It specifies CATSRDERETQYF.

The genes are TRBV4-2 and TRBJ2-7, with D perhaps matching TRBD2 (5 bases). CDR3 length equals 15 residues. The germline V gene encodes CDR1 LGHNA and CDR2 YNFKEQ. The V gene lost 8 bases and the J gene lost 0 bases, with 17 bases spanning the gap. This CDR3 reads CASCPDQGGSYEQYF. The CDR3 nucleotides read TGTGCCAGCTGTCCTGACCAAGGAGGCTCCTACGAGCAGTACTTC.

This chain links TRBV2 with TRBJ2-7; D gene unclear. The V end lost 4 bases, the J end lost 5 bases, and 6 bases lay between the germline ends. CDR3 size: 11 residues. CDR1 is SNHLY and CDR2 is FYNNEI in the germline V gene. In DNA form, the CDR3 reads TGTGCCAGCAGTGTTGGAGACGAGCAGTACTTC. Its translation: CASSVGDEQYF.

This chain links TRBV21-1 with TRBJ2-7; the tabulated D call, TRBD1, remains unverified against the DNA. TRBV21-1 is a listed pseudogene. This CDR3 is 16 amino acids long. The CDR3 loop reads CASSSFGQNLSYEQYF. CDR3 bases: TGTGCCAGCAGCAGCTTTGGACAGAACCTCTCCTACGAGCAGTACTTC.

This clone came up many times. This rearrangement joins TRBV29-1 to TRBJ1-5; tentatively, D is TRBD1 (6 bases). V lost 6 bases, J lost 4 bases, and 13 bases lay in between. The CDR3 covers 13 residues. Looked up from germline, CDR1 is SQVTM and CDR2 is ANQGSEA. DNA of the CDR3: TGCAGCGTGGCGGACAGAATTAATCAGCCCCAGCATTTT. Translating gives CSVADRINQPQHF.

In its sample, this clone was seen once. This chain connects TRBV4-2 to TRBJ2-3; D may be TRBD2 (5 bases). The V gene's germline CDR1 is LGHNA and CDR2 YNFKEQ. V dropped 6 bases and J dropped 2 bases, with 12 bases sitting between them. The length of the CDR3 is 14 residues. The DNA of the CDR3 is TGTGCCAGCAGTGAATCAGCGGTCACAGATACGCAGTATTTT. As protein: CASSESAVTDTQYF.